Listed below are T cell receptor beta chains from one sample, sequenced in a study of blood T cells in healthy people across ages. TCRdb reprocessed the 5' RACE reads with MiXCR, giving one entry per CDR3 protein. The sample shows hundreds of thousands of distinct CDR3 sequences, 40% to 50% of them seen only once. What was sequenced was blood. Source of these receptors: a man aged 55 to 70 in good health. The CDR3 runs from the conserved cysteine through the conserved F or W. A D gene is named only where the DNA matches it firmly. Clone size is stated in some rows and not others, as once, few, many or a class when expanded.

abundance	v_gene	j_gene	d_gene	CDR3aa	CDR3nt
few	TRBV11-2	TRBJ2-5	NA	CASSVDVMGETQYF	TGTGCCAGCAGCGTAGATGTAATGGGAGAGACCCAGTACTTC
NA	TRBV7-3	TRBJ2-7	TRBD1	CASSFLGQAPSYEQYF	TGTGCCAGCAGCTTTTTGGGACAGGCGCCTTCCTACGAGCAGTACTTC
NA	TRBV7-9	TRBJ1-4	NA	CASSVAIGEKLFF	TGTGCCAGCAGCGTAGCCATCGGGGAAAAACTGTTTTTT
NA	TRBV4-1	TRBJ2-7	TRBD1	CASSPVAGTAGSYEQYF	TGCGCCAGCAGCCCTGTGGCCGGGACAGCAGGCTCCTACGAGCAGTACTTC
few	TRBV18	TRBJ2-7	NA	CASSPGGHPYEQYF	TGTGCCAGCTCACCAGGGGGACACCCTTACGAGCAGTACTTC
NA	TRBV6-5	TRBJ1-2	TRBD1	CASSLSGTVNYGYTF	TGTGCCAGCAGTCTCTCCGGGACAGTTAACTATGGCTACACCTTC
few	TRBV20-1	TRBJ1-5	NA	CSARGNIGFSNQPQHF	TGCAGTGCTAGAGGAAACATTGGGTTTAGCAATCAGCCCCAGCATTTT
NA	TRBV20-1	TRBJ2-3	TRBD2	CSASRSGGRTSTDTQYF	TGCAGTGCTAGTCGTAGCGGGGGGCGAACTAGCACAGATACGCAGTATTTT
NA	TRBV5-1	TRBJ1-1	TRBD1	CASSPADRAYTEAFF	TGCGCCAGCAGCCCTGCTGACAGGGCCTACACTGAAGCTTTCTTT
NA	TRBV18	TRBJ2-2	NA	CASSPVELRNTGELFF	TGTGCCAGCTCACCAGTAGAGCTCAGGAACACCGGGGAGCTGTTTTTT
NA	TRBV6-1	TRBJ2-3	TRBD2	CASSGQRGSFATQYF	TGTGCCAGCAGTGGCCAGCGGGGGAGCTTCGCTACGCAGTATTTT
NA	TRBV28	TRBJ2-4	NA	CASSFRHETTVAKNSQYF	TGTGCCAGCAGTTTCCGCCATGAGACTACCGTAGCCAAAAACAGTCAGTACTTC
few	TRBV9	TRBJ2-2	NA	CASSVSSGELFF	TGTGCCAGCAGCGTTAGTTCCGGGGAGCTGTTTTTT
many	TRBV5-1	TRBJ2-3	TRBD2	CASSLLADTQYF	TGCGCCAGCAGCTTACTAGCGGATACGCAGTATTTT
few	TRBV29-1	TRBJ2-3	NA	CSVGRWVADTQYF	TGCAGCGTTGGTAGGTGGGTGGCAGATACGCAGTATTTT
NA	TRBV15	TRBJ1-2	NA	CATSKDSYGYTF	TGTGCCACCAGCAAGGACAGCTATGGCTACACCTTC
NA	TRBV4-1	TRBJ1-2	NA	CASSQDRREGYTF	TGCGCCAGCAGCCAAGATCGGAGGGAAGGCTACACCTTC
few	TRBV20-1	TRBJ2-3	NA	CSLLPTGRSTDTQYF	TGCAGTTTGCTTCCCACAGGGAGAAGTACAGATACGCAGTATTTT
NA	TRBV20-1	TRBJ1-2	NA	CSARDRAGNYGYTF	TGCAGTGCTAGAGATCGGGCAGGGAACTATGGCTACACCTTC
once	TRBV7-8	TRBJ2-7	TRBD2	CASSQGLAGAGTYEQYF	TGTGCCAGCAGCCAGGGACTAGCGGGGGCCGGGACCTACGAGCAGTACTTC
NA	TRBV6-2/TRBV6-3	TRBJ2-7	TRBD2	CASRQRGRTYEQYF	TGTGCCAGCAGGCAGCGGGGGAGGACCTACGAGCAGTACTTC
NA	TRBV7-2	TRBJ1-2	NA	CASSSWVPRAGDGYTF	TGTGCCAGCAGCTCCTGGGTCCCACGGGCGGGGGATGGCTACACCTTC
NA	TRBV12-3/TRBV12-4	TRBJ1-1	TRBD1	CASSLPDRKAFF	TGTGCCAGCAGTTTACCGGACAGGAAAGCTTTCTTT
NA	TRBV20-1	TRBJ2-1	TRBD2	CSARDRRLAAYNEQFF	TGCAGTGCTAGAGATCGAAGGCTAGCGGCTTACAATGAGCAGTTCTTC
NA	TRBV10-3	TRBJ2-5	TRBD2	CAISEGERGEVGTQYF	TGTGCCATCAGTGAAGGCGAGCGGGGGGAGGTCGGGACCCAGTACTTC
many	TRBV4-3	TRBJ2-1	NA	CASSQDKSSYNEQFF	TGCGCCAGCAGCCAAGATAAGAGCTCCTACAATGAGCAGTTCTTC
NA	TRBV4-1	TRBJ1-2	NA	CASSPQASANYGYTF	TGCGCCAGCAGCCCCCAGGCGTCAGCTAACTATGGCTACACCTTC
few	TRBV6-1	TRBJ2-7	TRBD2	CASSEAGAGGYEQYF	TGTGCCAGCAGTGAAGCGGGAGCGGGGGGCTACGAGCAGTACTTC
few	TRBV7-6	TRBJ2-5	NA	CASSLTGEASGRGQYF	TGTGCCAGCAGCTTGACGGGGGAAGCTTCCGGGCGAGGGCAGTACTTC
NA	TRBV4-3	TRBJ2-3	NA	CASSQTPGFTDTKYF	TGCGCCAGCAGCCAGACTCCCGGTTTTACGGATACGAAGTATTTT
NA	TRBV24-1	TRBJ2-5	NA	CATSDLGTGQETQYF	TGTGCCACCAGTGATTTGGGTACAGGCCAAGAGACCCAGTACTTC
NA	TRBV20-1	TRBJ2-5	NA	CSAKVLYGTQYF	TGCAGTGCTAAGGTGCTCTATGGGACCCAGTACTTC
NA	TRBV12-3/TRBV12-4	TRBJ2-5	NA	CASSSSTDTRETQYF	TGTGCCAGCAGTTCCTCGACTGATACTAGGGAGACCCAGTACTTC
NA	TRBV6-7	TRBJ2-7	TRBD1	CASSPTLTGDYEQYF	TGTGCCAGCAGTCCAACGTTGACAGGGGACTACGAGCAGTACTTC
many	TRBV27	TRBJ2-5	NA	CASSVSRLQETQYF	TGTGCCAGCAGTGTATCCCGATTACAAGAGACCCAGTACTTC
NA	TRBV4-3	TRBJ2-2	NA	CAGSQDPGLITGELFF	TGCGCCGGCAGCCAAGATCCCGGACTCATCACCGGGGAGCTGTTTTTT
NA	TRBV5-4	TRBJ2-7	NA	CASSLPLRDRTNWNEQYF	TGTGCCAGCAGCTTACCCCTTAGAGACAGGACAAATTGGAATGAGCAGTACTTC
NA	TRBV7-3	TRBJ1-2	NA	CASSLEEGLKTALYSGYTF	TGTGCCAGCAGCCTAGAGGAAGGTTTAAAAACTGCACTCTATAGTGGCTACACCTTC
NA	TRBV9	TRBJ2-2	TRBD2	CASRNGGANTGELFF	TGTGCCAGCAGGAACGGGGGGGCGAACACCGGGGAGCTGTTTTTT
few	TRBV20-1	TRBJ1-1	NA	CSARAQAGKAFF	TGCAGTGCTAGAGCCCAGGCAGGGAAAGCTTTCTTT
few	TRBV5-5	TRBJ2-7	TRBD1	CASSFPDRGIGNEQYF	TGTGCCAGCAGTTTCCCCGACAGGGGAATTGGTAACGAGCAGTACTTC
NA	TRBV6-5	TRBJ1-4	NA	CASSLTYSNEKLFF	TGTGCCAGCAGCCTAACCTACTCAAATGAAAAACTGTTTTTT
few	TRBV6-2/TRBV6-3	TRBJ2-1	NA	CASRSGAGEQFF	TGTGCCAGCAGGTCGGGTGCAGGCGAGCAGTTCTTC
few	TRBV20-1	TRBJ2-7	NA	CSARDPRTSPDEQYF	TGCAGTGCTAGAGATCCGAGGACATCCCCCGACGAGCAGTACTTC
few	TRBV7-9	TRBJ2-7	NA	CASTGRTYEQYF	TGTGCCAGTACAGGTCGGACCTACGAGCAGTACTTC
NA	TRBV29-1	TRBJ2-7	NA	CSVVGVGQGLEQYF	TGCAGCGTTGTAGGTGTTGGGCAAGGACTAGAGCAGTACTTC
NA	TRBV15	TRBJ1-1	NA	CATSISRRNTEAFF	TGTGCCACCAGCATTTCGAGACGGAACACTGAAGCTTTCTTT
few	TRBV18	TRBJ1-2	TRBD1	CASSHDRATNNYGYTF	TGTGCCAGCTCACACGACAGGGCGACGAATAACTATGGCTACACCTTC
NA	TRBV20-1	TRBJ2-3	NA	CSAPGVPGGDTQYF	TGCAGTGCTCCCGGGGTCCCCGGCGGAGATACGCAGTATTTT
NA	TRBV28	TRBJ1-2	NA	CASSGGHGYTF	TGTGCCAGCAGTGGAGGACATGGCTACACCTTC
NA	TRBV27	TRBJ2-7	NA	CASSLRGTGRSSYEQYF	TGTGCCAGCAGTTTGAGGGGGACTGGGAGAAGCTCCTACGAGCAGTACTTC
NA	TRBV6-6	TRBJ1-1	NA	CASSYGVVSGNQAFF	TGTGCCAGCAGTTATGGTGTGGTGTCCGGGAATCAAGCTTTCTTT
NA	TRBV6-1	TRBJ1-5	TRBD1	CASKLRDRGDQPQHF	TGTGCCAGCAAACTCCGGGACAGGGGGGATCAGCCCCAGCATTTT
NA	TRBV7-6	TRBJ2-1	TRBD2	CASCTRTSGGVDEQFF	TGTGCCAGCTGTACGCGGACTAGCGGGGGGGTCGATGAGCAGTTCTTC
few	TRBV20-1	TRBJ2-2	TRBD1	CSAGQGAGAGELFF	TGCAGTGCCGGACAGGGGGCCGGCGCCGGGGAGCTGTTTTTT
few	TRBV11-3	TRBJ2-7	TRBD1	CASSLRTGYYEQYF	TGTGCCAGCAGCCTCCGGACAGGGTACTACGAGCAGTACTTC
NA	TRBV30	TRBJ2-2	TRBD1	CAWGQGAGELFF	TGTGCCTGGGGACAGGGTGCCGGGGAGCTGTTTTTT
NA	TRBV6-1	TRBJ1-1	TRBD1	CASSPNRQGGTEAFF	TGTGCCAGCAGCCCCAATAGACAGGGGGGCACTGAAGCTTTCTTT